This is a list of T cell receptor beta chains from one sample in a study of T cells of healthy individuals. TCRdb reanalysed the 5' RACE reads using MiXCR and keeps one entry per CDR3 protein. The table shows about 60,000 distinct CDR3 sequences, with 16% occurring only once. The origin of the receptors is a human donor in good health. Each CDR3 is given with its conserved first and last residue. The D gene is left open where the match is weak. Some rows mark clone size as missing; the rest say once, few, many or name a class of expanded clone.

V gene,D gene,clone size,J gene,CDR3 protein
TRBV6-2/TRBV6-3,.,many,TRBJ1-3,CASSSTGNTIYF
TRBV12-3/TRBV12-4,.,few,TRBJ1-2,CASNSPGTANYGYTF
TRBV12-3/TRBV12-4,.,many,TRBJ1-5,CASGVLGGRNQPQHF
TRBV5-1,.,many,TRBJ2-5,CASSSRGGPETQYF
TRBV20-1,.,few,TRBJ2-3,CSARDKLVVTDTQYF
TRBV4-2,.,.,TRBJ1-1,CASSQETVVNTEAFF
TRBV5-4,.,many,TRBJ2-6,CASSPDSSGANVLTF
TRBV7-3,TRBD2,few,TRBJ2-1,CASSQLAFNEQFF
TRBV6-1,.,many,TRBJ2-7,CASSEQVDEQYF
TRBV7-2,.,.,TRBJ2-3,CASSLEGTTSTDTQYF
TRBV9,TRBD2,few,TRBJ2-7,CASSVEGLPTYEQYF
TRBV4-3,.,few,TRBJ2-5,CASSQGTEETQYF
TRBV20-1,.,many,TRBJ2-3,CSARGSSDYTDTQYF
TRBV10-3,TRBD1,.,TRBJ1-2,CAISAPGQGCGYTF
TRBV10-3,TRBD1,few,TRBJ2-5,CAISSGQGSQETQYF
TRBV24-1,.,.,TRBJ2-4,CATSGGEGPRNIQYF
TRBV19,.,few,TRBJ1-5,CASSKYSNQPQHF
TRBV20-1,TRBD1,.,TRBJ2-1,CSATTPGQGANEQFF
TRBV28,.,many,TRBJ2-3,CASTKGRQGDTQYF
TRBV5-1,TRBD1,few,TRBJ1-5,CASSRQGNGPQHF
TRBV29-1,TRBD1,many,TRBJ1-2,CSAGQGINYGYTF
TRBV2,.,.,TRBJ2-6,CASSGGAGANVLTF
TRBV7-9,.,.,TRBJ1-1,CASSLRGPKQVPGAFF
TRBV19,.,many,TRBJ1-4,CASSIGEKLFF
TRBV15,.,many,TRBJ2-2,CATMDTGELFF
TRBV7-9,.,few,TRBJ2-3,CASGPRGGMADTQYF
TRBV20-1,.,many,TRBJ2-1,CSARGVGGYNEQFF
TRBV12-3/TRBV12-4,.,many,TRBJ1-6,CASSYGQTYNSPLHF
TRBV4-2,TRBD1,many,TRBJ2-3,CASSQEFRQGPDTQYF
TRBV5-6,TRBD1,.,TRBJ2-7,CASSFGTGGGEQYF
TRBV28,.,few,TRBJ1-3,CASSGGSGNTIYF
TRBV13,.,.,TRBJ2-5,CASSSRGEETQYF
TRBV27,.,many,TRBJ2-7,CASSNGRFYEQYF
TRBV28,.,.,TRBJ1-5,CASRRQLNQPQHF
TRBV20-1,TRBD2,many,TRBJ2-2,CSARGTSDTGELFF
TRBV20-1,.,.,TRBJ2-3,CSARTLSSTDTQYF
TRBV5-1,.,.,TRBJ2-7,CASSLRDVWDEQYF
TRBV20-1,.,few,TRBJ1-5,CSAKEGGEHQPQHF
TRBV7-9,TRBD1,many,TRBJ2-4,CASSSPRDSQNIQYF
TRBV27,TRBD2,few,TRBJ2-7,CASSKAAGGFYEQYF
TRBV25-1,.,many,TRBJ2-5,CASSSHGQLQETQYF
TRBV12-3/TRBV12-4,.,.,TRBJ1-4,CASSFWGGGAANEKLFF
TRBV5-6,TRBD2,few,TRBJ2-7,CASSSPGTSGSYEQYF
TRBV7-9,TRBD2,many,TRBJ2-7,CASSRTVAGGSYEQYF
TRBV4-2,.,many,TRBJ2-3,CASSQGGATDTQYF
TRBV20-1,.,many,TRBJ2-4,CSAGDAGRAKNIQYF
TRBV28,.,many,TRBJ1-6,CASSPLPGENSPLHF
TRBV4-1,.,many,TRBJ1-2,CASSQDTSTYGYTF
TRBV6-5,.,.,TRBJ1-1,CASSYSGGTEAFF
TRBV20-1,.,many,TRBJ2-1,CSVDTVYNEQFF
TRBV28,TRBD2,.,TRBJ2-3,CASSLRLAGVVDTQYF
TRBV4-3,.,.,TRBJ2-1,CASSQEFAGSYNEQFF
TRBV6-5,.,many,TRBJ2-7,CASSYSGGSLSEQYF
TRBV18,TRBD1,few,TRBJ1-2,CASSNRGVGLDGYTF
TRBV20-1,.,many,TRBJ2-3,CSASLSGGTDTQYF
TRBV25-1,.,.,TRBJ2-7,CASSEYKVVSREEQYF
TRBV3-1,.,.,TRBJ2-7,CASSQEETGNEQYF
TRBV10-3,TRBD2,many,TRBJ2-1,CAISDVGTSAFDEQFF
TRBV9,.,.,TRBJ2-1,CASSAMGELRNEQFF